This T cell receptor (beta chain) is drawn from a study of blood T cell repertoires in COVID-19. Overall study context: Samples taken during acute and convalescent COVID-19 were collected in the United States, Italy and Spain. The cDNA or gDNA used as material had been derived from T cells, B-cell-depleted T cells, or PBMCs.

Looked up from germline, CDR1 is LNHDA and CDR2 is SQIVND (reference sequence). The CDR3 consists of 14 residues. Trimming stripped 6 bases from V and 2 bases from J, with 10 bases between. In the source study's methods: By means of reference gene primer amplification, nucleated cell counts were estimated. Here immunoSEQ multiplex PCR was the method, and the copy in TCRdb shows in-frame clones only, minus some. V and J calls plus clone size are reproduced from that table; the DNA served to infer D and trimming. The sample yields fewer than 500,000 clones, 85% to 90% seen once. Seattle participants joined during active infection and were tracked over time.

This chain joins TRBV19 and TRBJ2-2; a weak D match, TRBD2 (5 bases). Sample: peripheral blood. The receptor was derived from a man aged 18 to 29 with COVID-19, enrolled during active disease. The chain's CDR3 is CASRGSANTGELFF. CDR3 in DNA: TGTGCCAGTAGGGGTAGCGCCAACACCGGGGAGCTGTTTTTT.